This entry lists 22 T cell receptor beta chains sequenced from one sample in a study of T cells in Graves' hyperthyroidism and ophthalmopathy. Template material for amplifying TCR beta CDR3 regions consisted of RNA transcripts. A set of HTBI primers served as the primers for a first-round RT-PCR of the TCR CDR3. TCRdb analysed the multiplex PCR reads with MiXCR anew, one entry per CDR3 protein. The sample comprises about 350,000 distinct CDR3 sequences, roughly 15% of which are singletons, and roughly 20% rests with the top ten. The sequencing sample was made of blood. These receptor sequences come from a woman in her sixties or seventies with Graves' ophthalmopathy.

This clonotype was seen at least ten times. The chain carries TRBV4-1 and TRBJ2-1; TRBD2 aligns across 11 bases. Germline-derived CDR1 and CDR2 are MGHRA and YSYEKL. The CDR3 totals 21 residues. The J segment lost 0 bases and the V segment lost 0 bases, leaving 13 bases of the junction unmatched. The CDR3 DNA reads TGCGCCAGCAGCCAAGATGGGGGGACTAGCGGACCAAGGAGCTCCTACAATGAGCAGTTCTTC. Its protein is CASSQDGGTSGPRSSYNEQFF.

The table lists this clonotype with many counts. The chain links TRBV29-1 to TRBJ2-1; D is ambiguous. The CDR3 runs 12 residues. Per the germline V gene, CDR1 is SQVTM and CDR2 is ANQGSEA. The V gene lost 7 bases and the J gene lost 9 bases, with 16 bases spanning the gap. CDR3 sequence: CSAGPHSGEQFF. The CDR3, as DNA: TGCAGCGCCGGACCCCATTCTGGTGAGCAGTTCTTC.

The DNA of the CDR3 is TGCGCCAGCAGCCTCCCCCCAGGTGGGCCAGATACGCAGTATTTT. It encodes CASSLPPGGPDTQYF. V is TRBV5-1 and J is TRBJ2-3; D not resolved. From germline, CDR1 is SGHRS and CDR2 YFSETQ. CDR3 length: 15 residues. V was pared by 4 bases and J by 4 bases, with 16 bases between.

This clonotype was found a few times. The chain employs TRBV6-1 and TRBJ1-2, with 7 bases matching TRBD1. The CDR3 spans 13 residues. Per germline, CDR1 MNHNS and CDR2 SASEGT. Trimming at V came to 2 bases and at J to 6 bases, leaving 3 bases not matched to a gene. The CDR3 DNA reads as TGTGCCAGCAGTGAACAGGGGGTGGATGGCTACACCTTC. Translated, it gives CASSEQGVDGYTF.

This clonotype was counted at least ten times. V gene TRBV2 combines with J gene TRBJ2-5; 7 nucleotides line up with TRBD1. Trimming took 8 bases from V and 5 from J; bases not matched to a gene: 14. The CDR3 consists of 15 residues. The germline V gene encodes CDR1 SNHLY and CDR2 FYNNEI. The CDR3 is CASQFPTEQGETQYF. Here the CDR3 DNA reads TGTGCCAGCCAGTTTCCGACAGAACAGGGGGAGACCCAGTACTTC. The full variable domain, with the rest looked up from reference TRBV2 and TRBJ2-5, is EPEVTQTPSHQVTQMGQEVILRCVPISNHLYFYWYRQILGQKVEFLVSFYNNEISEKSEIFDDQFSVERPDGSNFTLKIRSTKLEDSAMYFCASQFPTEQGETQYFGPGTRLLVL.

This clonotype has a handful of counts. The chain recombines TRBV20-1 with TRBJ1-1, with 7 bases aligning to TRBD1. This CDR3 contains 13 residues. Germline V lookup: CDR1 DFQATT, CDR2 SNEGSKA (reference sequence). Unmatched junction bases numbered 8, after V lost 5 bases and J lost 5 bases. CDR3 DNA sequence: TGCAGTGCTCCCCAGACAGGGAGGACTGAAGCTTTCTTT. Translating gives CSAPQTGRTEAFF.

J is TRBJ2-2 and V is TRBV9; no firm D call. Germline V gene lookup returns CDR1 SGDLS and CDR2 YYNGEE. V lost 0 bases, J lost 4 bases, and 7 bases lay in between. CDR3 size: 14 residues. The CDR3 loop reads CASSVAPGTGELFF. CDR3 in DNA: TGTGCCAGCAGCGTAGCCCCGGGCACCGGGGAGCTGTTTTTT.

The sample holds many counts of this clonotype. CDR3 region: CASATSGDTDTQYF. CDR3 DNA sequence: TGTGCCAGCGCGACTAGCGGAGACACAGATACGCAGTATTTT. V and J are TRBV18 and TRBJ2-3, with 9 bases that match TRBD2. The CDR3 spans 14 residues. CDR1 is KGHSH and CDR2 is LQKENI in the germline V gene. J was trimmed by 2 bases and V by 8 bases; bases with no gene match: 5.

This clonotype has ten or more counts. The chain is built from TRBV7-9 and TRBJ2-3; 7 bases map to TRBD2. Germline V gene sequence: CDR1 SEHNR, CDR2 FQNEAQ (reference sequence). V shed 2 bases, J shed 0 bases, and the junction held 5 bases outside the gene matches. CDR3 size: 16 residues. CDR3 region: CASSLTSDPSTDTQYF. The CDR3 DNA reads TGTGCCAGCAGCTTAACTAGCGACCCAAGCACAGATACGCAGTATTTT. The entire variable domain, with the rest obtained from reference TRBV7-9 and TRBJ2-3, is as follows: DTGVSQNPRHKITKRGQNVTFRCDPISEHNRLYWYRQTLGQGPEFLTYFQNEAQLEKSRLLSDRFSAERPKGSFSTLEIQRTEQGDSAMYLCASSLTSDPSTDTQYFGPGTRLTVL.

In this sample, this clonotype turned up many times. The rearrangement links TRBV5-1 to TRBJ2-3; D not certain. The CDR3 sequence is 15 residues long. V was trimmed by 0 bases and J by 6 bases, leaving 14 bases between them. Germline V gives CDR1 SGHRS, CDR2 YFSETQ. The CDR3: CASSLVVDSYDTQYF. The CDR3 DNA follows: TGCGCCAGCAGCTTGGTAGTAGATTCGTACGATACGCAGTATTTT.

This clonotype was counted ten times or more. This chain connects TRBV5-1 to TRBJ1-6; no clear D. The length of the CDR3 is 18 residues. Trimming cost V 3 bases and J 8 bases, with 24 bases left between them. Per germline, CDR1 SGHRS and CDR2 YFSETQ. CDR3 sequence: CASSSGLELLASDSPLHF. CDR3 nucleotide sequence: TGCGCCAGCAGCTCCGGCTTGGAGCTGTTGGCTTCGGATTCACCCCTCCACTTT.

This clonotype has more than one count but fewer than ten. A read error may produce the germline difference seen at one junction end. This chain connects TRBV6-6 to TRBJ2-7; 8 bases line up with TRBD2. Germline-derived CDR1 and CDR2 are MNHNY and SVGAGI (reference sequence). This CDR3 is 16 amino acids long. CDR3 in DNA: TGTACCAGCAGTTACTCGCAACTAGCGGAAACCCACGAGCAGTACTTC. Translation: CTSSYSQLAETHEQYF.

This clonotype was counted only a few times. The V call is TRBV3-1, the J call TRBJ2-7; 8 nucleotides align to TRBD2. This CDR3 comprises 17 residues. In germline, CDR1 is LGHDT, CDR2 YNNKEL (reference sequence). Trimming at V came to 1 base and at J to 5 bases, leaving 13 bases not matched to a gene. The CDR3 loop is CASSQGFTGGPGNEQYF. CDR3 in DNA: TGTGCCAGCAGCCAAGGTTTTACGGGAGGGCCAGGTAACGAGCAGTACTTC.

The CDR3 DNA sequence: TGTGCCAGCAGTTATGGGGCAGCCTACTCTGGAAACACCATATATTTT. Its protein product is CASSYGAAYSGNTIYF. The rearrangement uses TRBV6-5 and TRBJ1-3; maybe TRBD1 (5 bases). Trimming took off 3 bases at V and 0 bases at J, with 12 bases between the two ends. Germline CDR1 and CDR2: MNHEY and SVGAGI. The CDR3 totals 16 residues.

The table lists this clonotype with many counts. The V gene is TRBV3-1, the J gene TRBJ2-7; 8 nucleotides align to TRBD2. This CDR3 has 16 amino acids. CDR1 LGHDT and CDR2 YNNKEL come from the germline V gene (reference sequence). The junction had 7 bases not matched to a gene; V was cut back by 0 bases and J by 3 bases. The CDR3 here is CASSQDQGLASYEQYF. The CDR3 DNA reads TGTGCCAGCAGCCAAGATCAAGGACTAGCAAGCTACGAGCAGTACTTC.

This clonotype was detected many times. The chain's CDR3 is CASSFLGGFTGELFF. In DNA, the CDR3 is TGTGCCAGCAGTTTTTTAGGGGGGTTTACCGGGGAGCTGTTTTTT. The V call is TRBV28, the J call TRBJ2-2, with D perhaps TRBD1 or TRBD2 (6 bases each). The CDR3 is 15 amino acids. The germline V gene has CDR1 MDHEN and CDR2 SYDVKM. The germline V and J ends were trimmed by 3 bases and 5 bases, with 13 bases remaining between them.

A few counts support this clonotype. The CDR3 region is CASSEGVATEAFF. CDR3 in DNA: TGTGCCAGCTCTGAAGGTGTGGCCACTGAAGCTTTCTTT. V is TRBV5-8 and J is TRBJ1-1; D uncertain. Germline CDR1 reads SGHTS; CDR2 reads YDEGEE. CDR3 length: 13 amino acids. Trimming took 7 bases from V and 4 from J, leaving 14 bases between them.

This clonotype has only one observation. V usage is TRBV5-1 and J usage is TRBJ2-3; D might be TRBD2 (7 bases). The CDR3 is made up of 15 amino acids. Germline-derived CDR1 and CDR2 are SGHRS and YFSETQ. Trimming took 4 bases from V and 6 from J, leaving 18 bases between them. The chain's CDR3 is CASSVGHGEGDTQYF. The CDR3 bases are TGCGCCAGCAGCGTGGGACACGGGGAGGGGGATACGCAGTATTTT.

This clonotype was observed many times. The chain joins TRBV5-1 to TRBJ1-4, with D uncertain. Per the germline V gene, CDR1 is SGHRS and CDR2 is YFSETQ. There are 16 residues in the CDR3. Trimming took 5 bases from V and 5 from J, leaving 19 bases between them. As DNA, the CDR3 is TGCGCCAGCAGTAAGGACCCCGCATTAAAGAATGAAAAACTGTTTTTT. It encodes CASSKDPALKNEKLFF.

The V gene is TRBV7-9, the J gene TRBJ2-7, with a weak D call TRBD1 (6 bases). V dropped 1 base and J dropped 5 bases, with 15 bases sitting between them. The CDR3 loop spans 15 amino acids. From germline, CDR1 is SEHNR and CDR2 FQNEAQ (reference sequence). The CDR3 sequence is CASSLDDQGNHEQYF. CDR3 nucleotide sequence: TGTGCCAGCAGCTTAGATGATCAGGGGAACCACGAGCAGTACTTC.

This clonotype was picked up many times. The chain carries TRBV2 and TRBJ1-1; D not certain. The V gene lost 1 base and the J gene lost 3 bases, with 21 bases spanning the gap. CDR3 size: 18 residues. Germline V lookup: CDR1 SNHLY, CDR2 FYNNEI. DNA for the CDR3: TGTGCCAGCAGTGAAGTGGGTCGTGGCCTCGGCGGGGACACTGAAGCTTTCTTT. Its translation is CASSEVGRGLGGDTEAFF.

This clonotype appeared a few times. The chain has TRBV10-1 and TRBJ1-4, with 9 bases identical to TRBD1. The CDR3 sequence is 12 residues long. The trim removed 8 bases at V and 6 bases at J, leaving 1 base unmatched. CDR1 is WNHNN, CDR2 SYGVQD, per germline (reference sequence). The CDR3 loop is CASGTGYEKLFF. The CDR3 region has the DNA TGCGCCAGCGGGACAGGGTATGAAAAACTGTTTTTT.